This TCR beta chain was recorded in a study of T cell responses to AZD1222 COVID-19 vaccine. Broader study findings: There were mostly white British donors and more females than males, and clonal diversity was possibly underestimated. Spike-specific TCR breadth rose after two AZD1222 doses, and depth rose as well. Repertoires were collected only later (after the peak T cell response had occurred). Spike-wide vaccine-associated CD4 TCRs dominated at 160-218 and 743-854.

TCRdb's copy holds only in-frame clones and misses some; the assay was immunoSEQ multiplex PCR. The table includes 250,000 to 300,000 clones, around 93% detected once. V lost 2 bases and J lost 0; bases outside the gene matches: 11. CDR3 length equals 19 residues. This clone appeared once. Its antigen is as yet unknown. This chain connects TRBV23-1 to TRBJ1-4; TRBD1 matches 8 bases. TRBV23-1 carries the ORF label, with uncertain function. The receptor was isolated from an adult who received the AZD1222 COVID-19 vaccine. The material was peripheral blood, obtained 28 days after the second AZD1222 dose. The CDR3 nucleotides are TGCGCCAGCAGTCAACGGACAGGGTCGAGGTTTGCAACTAATGAAAAACTGTTTTTT. It specifies CASSQRTGSRFATNEKLFF.